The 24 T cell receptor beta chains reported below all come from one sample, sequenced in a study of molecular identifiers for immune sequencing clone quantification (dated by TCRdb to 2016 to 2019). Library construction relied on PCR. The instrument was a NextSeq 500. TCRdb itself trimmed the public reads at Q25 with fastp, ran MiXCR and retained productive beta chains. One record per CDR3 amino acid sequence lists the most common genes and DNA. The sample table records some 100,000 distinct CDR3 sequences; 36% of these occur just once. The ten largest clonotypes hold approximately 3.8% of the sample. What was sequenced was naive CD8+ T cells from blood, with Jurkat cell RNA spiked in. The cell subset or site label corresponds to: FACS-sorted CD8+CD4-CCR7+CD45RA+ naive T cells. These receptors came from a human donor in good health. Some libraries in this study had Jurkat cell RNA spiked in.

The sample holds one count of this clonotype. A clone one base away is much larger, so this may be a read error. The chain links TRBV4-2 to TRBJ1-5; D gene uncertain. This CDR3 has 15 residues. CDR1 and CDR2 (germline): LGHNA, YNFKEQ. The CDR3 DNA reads TGTGCCAGCAGCCAAGTTCAGAGGGCTTCTCAGCCCCAGCAATTT. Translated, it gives CASSQVQRASQPQQF.

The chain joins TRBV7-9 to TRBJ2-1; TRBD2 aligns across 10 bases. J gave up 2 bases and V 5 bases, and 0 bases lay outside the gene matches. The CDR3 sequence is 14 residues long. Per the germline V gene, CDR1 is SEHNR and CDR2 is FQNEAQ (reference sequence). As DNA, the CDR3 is TGTGCCAGCAGCACTAGCGGGACCTACAATGAGCAGTTCTTC. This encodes CASSTSGTYNEQFF.

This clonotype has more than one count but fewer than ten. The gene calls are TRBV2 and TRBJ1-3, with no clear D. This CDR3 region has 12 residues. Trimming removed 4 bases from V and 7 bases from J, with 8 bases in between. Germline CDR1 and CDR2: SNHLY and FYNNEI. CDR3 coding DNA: TGTGCCAGCAGTGGCTTCGGTAACACCATATATTTT. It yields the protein CASSGFGNTIYF.

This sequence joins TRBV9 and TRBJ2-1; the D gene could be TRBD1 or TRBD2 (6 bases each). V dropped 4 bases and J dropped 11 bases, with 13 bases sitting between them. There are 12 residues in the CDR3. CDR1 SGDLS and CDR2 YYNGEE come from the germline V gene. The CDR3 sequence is CASSPGANQQFF. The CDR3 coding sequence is TGTGCCAGCAGCCCGGGGGCAAATCAGCAGTTCTTC.

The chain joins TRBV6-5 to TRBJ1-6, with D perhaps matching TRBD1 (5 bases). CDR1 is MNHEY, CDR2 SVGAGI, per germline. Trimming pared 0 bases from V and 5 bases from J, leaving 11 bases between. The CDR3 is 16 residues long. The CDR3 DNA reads TGTGCCAGCAGTTACTCGAATTGGGGGGATAATTCACCCCTCCACTTT. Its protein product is CASSYSNWGDNSPLHF.

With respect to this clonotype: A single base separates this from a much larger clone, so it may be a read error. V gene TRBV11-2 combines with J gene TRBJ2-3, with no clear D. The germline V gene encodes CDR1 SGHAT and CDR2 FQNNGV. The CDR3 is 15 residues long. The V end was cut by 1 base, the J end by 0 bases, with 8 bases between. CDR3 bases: TGTGCCAGCAGCTTAGGCGGTCCGAGCACAGATACGCAGTATTTT. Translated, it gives CASSLGGPSTDTQYF.

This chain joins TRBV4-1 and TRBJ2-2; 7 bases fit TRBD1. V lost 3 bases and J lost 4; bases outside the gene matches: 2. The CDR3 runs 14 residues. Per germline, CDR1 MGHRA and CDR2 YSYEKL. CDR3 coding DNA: TGCGCCAGCAGCCAGGGACAGTCCACCGGGGAGCTGTTTTTT. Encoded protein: CASSQGQSTGELFF.

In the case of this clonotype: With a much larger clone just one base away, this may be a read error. CDR3 amino acids: CSGSQRAQETQYF. DNA for the CDR3: TGCAGCGGGTCACAGCGAGCGCAAGAGACCCAGTACTTC. The chain uses TRBV29-1 and TRBJ2-5; unclear D gene. The CDR3 extends over 13 amino acids. V was cut by 7 bases and J by 2 bases, with 14 bases left in between. The germline CDR1 and CDR2 sequences are SQVTM and ANQGSEA.

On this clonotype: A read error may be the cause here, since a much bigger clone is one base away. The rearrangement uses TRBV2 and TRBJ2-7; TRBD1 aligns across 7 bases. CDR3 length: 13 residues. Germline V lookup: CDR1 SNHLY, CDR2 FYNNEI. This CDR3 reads CATKQGSSYDQYF. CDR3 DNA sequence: TGTGCCACCAAACAGGGGTCCTCGTACGACCAGTACTTC.

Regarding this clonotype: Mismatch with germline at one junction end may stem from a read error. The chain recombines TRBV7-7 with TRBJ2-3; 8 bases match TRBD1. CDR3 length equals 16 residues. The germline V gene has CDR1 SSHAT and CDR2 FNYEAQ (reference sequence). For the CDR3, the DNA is TGTGCTAGCAGCGAAGGGACAGGTGGCGACACAGATACGCAGTATTTT. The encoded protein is CASSEGTGGDTDTQYF.

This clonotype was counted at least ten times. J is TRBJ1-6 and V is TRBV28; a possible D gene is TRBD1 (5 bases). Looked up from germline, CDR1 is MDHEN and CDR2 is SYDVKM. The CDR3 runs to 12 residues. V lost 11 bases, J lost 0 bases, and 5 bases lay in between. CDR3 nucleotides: TGTGCCGACAGCTCCTATAATTCACCCCTCCACTTT. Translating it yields CADSSYNSPLHF.

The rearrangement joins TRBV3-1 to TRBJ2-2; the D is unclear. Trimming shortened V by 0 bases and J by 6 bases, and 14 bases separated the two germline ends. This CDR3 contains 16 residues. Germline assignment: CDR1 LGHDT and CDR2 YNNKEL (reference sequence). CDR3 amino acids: CASSQDFLGSSGELFF. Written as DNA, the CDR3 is TGTGCCAGCAGCCAAGATTTTCTCGGGTCCTCCGGGGAGCTGTTTTTT.

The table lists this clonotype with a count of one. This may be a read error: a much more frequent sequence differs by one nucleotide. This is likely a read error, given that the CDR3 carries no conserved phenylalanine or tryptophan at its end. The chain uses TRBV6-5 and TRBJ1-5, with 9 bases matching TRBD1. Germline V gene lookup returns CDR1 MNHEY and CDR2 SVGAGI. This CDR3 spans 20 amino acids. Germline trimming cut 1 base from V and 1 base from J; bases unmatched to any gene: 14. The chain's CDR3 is CASSYYTGDRVSKSNQPQHY. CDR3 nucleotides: TGTGCCAGCAGTTACTATACCGGGGACAGGGTATCCAAAAGCAATCAGCCCCAGCATTAT.

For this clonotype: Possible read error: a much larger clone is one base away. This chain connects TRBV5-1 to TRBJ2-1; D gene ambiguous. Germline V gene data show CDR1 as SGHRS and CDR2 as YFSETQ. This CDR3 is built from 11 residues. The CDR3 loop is CASSPSDEQLF. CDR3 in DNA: TGCGCCAGCAGCCCGTCGGATGAGCAGCTCTTC.

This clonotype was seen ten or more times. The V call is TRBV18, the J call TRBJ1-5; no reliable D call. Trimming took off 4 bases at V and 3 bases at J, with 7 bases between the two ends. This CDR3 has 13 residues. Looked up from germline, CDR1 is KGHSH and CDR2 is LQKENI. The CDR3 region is CASSQEPNQPQHF. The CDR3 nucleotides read TGTGCCAGCTCACAGGAACCCAATCAGCCCCAGCATTTT.

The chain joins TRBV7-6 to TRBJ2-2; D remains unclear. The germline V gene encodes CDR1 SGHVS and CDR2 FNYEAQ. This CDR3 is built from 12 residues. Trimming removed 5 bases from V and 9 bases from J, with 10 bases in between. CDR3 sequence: CASSPTQRELFF. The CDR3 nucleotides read TGTGCCAGCAGCCCGACTCAAAGGGAGCTGTTTTTT.

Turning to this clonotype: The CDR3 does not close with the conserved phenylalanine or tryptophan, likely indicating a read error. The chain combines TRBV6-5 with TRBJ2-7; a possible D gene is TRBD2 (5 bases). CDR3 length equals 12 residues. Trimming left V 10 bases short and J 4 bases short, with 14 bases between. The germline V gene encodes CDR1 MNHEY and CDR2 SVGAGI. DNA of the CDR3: TGTGCCACCACTTCCGAGGGTTACGAGCAGTACATC. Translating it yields CATTSEGYEQYI.

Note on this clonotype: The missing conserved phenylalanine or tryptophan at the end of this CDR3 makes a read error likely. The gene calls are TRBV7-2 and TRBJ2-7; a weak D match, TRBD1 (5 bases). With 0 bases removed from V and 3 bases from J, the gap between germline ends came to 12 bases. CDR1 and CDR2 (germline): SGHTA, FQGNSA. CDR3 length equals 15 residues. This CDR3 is CASSLASGHSYEQYY. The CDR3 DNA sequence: TGTGCCAGCAGCTTAGCTTCAGGGCATAGCTACGAGCAGTACTAC.

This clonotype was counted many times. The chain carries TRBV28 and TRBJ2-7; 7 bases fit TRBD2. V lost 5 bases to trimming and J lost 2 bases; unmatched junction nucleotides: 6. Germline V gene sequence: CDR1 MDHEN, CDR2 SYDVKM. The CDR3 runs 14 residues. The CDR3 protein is CASSTQGGPYEQYF. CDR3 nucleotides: TGTGCCAGCAGTACCCAGGGAGGGCCCTACGAGCAGTACTTC.

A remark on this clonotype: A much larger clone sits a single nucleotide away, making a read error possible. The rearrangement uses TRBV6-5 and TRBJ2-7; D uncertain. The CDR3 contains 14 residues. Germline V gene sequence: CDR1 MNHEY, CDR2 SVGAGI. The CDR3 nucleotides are TGTGCCAGCAGTTACCTTTCCGGATCCTACGACCAGTACTTC. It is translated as CASSYLSGSYDQYF.

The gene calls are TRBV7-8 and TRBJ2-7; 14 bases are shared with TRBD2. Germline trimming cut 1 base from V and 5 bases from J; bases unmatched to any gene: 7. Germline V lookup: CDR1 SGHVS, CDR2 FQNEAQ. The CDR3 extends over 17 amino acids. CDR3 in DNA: TGTGCCAGCAGCTTAGTCGGGACTAGCGGGAGTTGGAACGAGCAGTACTTC. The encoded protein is CASSLVGTSGSWNEQYF.

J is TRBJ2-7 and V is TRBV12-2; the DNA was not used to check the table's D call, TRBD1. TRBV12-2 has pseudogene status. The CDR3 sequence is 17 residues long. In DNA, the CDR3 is TGTGCAAGTCGTGGATTTAGAGGCCCGACAGGGACCTACGAGCAGTACTTC. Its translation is CASRGFRGPTGTYEQYF.

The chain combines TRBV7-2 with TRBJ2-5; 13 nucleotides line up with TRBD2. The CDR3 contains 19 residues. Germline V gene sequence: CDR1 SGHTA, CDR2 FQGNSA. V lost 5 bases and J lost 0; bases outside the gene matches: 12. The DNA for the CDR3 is TGTGCCAGCAGCCAAAGACCACTAGCGGGAGGGCGCGACCAAGAGACCCAGTACTTC. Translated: CASSQRPLAGGRDQETQYF.

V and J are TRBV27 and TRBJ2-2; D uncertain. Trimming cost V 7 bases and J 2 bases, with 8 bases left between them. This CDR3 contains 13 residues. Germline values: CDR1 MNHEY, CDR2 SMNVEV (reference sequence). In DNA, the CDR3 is TGTGCCAGCAAGCTAATTAACACCGGGGAGCTGTTTTTT. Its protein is CASKLINTGELFF.